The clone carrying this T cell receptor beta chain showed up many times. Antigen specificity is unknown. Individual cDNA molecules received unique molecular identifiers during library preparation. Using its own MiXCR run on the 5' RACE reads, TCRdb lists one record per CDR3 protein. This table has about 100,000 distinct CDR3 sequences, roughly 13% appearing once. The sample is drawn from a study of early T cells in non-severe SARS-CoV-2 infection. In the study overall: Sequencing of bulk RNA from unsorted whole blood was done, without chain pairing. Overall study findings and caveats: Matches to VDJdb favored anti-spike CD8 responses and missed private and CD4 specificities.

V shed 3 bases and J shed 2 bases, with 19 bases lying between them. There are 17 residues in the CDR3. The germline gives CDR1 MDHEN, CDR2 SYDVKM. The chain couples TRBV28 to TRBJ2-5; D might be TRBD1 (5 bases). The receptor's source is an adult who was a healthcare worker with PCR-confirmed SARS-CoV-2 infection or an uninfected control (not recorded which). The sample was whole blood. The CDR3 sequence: CASSFSGSLGPQETQYF. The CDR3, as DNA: TGTGCCAGCAGTTTCTCCGGCTCGCTGGGGCCGCAAGAGACCCAGTACTTC.